The 12 T cell receptor beta chains in this list originate from one sample, sequenced in a study of early T cells in non-severe SARS-CoV-2 infection. TCRdb re-called the 5' RACE reads with MiXCR, one entry per CDR3 protein. The sample shows some 61,000 distinct CDR3 sequences, roughly 10% of them seen only once. The sequenced material came from whole blood. The receptor set was obtained from an adult who was a healthcare worker with PCR-confirmed SARS-CoV-2 infection or an uninfected control (not recorded which).

A word on this clonotype: A much larger clone differs from this one at a single base, so this may be a read error. The genes are TRBV10-3 and TRBJ2-7; no reliable D call. Looked up from germline, CDR1 is ENHRY and CDR2 is SYGVKD. V lost 2 bases, J lost 2 bases, and 16 bases lay in between. The CDR3 runs 16 residues. For the CDR3, the DNA is TGTGCCATCAGTGAGCCGGTAGGGTCTGTTACCTACGAGCAGTACTTC. Protein: CAISEPVGSVTYEQYF.

In this sample, this clonotype turned up a few times. This chain joins TRBV18 and TRBJ2-7; no firm D call. The CDR3 totals 13 residues. Between the trimmed V and J ends, which lost 4 bases and 6 bases, there was a span of 13 bases. CDR1 and CDR2 (germline): KGHSH, LQKENI. CDR3 bases: TGTGCCAGCTCACGCCTGCACGGTGGCGAGCAGTACTTC. This gives the protein CASSRLHGGEQYF.

The CDR3 DNA is TGCGCCAGCAGCTCCACCATGGGGACAGGGTACGAAAAACTGTTTTTT. This encodes CASSSTMGTGYEKLFF. The chain combines TRBV5-1 with TRBJ1-4, with 9 bases matching TRBD1. Trimming removed 3 bases from V and 8 bases from J; junction bases left unmatched: 11. The CDR3 is 16 residues long. Germline CDR1 SGHRS, CDR2 YFSETQ.

There are a few counts of this clonotype. J is TRBJ1-4 and V is TRBV18, with 7 bases fitting TRBD1. CDR3 length: 13 residues. CDR1 is KGHSH, CDR2 LQKENI, per germline. Trimming took 6 bases from V and 5 from J; bases not matched to a gene: 3. The CDR3 DNA reads TGTGCCAGCTCTGGGACAGCAAATGAAAAACTGTTTTTT. As protein: CASSGTANEKLFF. Drawing the rest from reference TRBV18 and TRBJ1-4, the complete variable domain is NAGVMQNPRHLVRRRGQEARLRCSPMKGHSHVYWYRQLPEEGLKFMVYLQKENIIDESGMPKERFSAEFPKEGPSILRIQQVVRGDSAAYFCASSGTANEKLFFGSGTQLSVL.

This clonotype was detected a few times. The chain employs TRBV7-7 and TRBJ2-5, with 7 bases identical to TRBD1. The CDR3 runs to 16 residues. V gave up 2 bases and J gave up 5 bases; unmatched junction bases: 11. Germline CDR1 SSHAT, CDR2 FNYEAQ (reference sequence). For the CDR3, the DNA is TGTGCCAGCAGCTTAAATCCTATTACAGGGGCCGAGACCCAGTACTTC. Translated, it gives CASSLNPITGAETQYF.

The chain links TRBV4-3 to TRBJ1-1; weak D call: TRBD1 (5 bases). This CDR3 has 16 residues. Germline V lookup: CDR1 LGHNA, CDR2 YSLEER. V was clipped by 1 base and J by 3 bases, with 15 bases between them. The CDR3: CASSQVRGGAYTEAFF. The CDR3 nucleotides read TGCGCCAGCAGCCAAGTCCGGGGGGGTGCGTACACTGAAGCTTTCTTT.

This clonotype was counted many times. The chain combines TRBV12-3 or TRBV12-4 with TRBJ2-7; tentatively, D is TRBD1 (6 bases). The CDR3 runs 14 residues. Trimming cost V 6 bases and J 1 base, with 13 bases left between them. The CDR3 DNA reads TGTGCCAGCAGACCGACAGGCGTATCCTACGAGCAGTACTTC. Translated, it gives CASRPTGVSYEQYF.

The V gene is TRBV4-3, the J gene TRBJ1-2, with 8 positions matching TRBD1. The CDR3 covers 13 residues. V lost 6 bases and J lost 5; bases outside the gene matches: 5. CDR1 is LGHNA and CDR2 is YSLEER in the germline V gene. CDR3 nucleotides: TGCGCCAGCAGGAGGACAGGGACTTATGGCTACACCTTC. Encoded protein: CASRRTGTYGYTF.

The CDR3 reads CASSLVEGYGYTF. CDR3 DNA: TGTGCCAGCAGCTTGGTGGAGGGCTATGGCTACACCTTC. J is TRBJ1-2 and V is TRBV7-2, with D hard to call. The CDR3 extends over 13 amino acids. Per the germline V gene, CDR1 is SGHTA and CDR2 is FQGNSA. Trimming took off 3 bases at V and 4 bases at J, with 9 bases between the two ends.

This clonotype was detected ten times or more. The chain joins TRBV7-8 to TRBJ2-1; D not resolved. In germline, CDR1 is SGHVS, CDR2 FQNEAQ. The CDR3 has 11 amino acids. V was trimmed by 2 bases and J by 8 bases, leaving 4 bases between them. For the CDR3, the DNA is TGTGCCAGCAGCTTAATCGATGAGCAGTTCTTC. Encoded protein: CASSLIDEQFF.

This chain links TRBV29-1 with TRBJ2-2; a possible D gene is TRBD2 (5 bases). V was cut by 3 bases and J by 6 bases, with 14 bases left in between. Germline CDR1 reads SQVTM; CDR2 reads ANQGSEA. The CDR3 consists of 14 residues. This chain's CDR3 is CSVESGERAGELFF. CDR3 sequence (DNA): TGCAGCGTTGAGTCCGGGGAGAGGGCCGGGGAGCTGTTTTTT.

This clonotype was seen repeatedly, ten times or more. This chain connects TRBV20-1 to TRBJ1-6, with 9 bases matching TRBD1. V was pared by 6 bases and J by 9 bases, with 12 bases of the junction left unmatched. Germline V gene sequence: CDR1 DFQATT, CDR2 SNEGSKA (reference sequence). There are 15 residues in the CDR3. The CDR3 nucleotides are TGCAGTGCCTCCGCCCCGGGACAGGGAAGTTCACCCCTCCACTTT. Its protein product is CSASAPGQGSSPLHF.